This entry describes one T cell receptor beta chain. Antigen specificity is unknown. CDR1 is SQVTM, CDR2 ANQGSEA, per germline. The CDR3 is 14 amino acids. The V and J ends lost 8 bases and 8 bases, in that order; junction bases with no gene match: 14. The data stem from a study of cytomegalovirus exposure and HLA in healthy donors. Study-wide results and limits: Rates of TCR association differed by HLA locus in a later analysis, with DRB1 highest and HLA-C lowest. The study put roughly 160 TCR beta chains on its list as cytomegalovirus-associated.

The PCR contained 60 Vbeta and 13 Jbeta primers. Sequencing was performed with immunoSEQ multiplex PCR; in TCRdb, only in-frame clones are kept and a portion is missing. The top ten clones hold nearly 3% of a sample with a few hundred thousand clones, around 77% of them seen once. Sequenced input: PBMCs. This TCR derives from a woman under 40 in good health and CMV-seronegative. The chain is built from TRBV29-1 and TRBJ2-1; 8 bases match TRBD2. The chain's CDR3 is CSFEREGRWYEQFF. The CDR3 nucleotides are TGCAGCTTCGAACGGGAGGGCCGGTGGTATGAGCAGTTCTTC.